The clone carrying this T cell receptor beta chain was seen repeatedly, ten times or more. Its specificity is not known. With 6 bases clipped from V and 4 bases from J, the junction kept 7 bases outside the gene matches. The CDR3 contains 15 residues. Germline V CDR1 and CDR2: DFQATT, SNEGSKA (reference sequence). Regions amplified from RNA transcripts were the TCR beta CDR3 regions. The primer set for the first-round RT-PCR of the TCR CDR3 was HTBI. TCRdb used MiXCR to reprocess the multiplex PCR reads, holding one entry per CDR3 protein. The data show a few hundred thousand distinct CDR3 sequences, 46% seen once. This sample stems from a study of T cells in Graves' hyperthyroidism and ophthalmopathy. Whole-study findings and limits: Ophthalmopathy was predicted by the model a median of roughly 6.6 months ahead of onset.

Sample: peripheral blood or thyroid tissue (not recorded which). This chain joins TRBV20-1 and TRBJ2-5; 14 nucleotides match TRBD2. This sequence was found in an adult woman with Graves' disease, either hyperthyroidism or ophthalmopathy (not recorded which). CDR3 DNA sequence: TGCAGTGCCCTGGGACTAGCGGGAGAGGGAGAGACCCAGTACTTC. Protein product: CSALGLAGEGETQYF.